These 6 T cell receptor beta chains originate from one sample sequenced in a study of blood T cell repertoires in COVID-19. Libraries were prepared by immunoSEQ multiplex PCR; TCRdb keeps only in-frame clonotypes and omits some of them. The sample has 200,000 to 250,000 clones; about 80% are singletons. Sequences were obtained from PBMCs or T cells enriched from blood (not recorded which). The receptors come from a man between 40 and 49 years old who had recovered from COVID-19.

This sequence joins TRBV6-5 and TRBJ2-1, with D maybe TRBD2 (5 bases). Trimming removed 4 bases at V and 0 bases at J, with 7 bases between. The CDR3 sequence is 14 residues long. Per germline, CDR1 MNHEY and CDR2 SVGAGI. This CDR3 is CASSWESSYNEQFF. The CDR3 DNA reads TGTGCCAGCAGTTGGGAGAGCTCCTACAATGAGCAGTTCTTC.

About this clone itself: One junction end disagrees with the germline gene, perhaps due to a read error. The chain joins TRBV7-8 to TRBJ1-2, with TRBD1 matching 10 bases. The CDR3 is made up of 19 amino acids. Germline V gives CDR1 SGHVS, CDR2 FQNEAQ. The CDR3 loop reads CARSRGGRTGGRTSYGYTF. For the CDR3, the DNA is TGTGCCCGCAGCCGAGGGGGCCGGACAGGGGGGAGAACGTCGTATGGCTACACCTTC. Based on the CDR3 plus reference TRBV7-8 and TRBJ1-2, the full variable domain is GAGVSQSPRYKVAKRGQDVALRCDPISGHVSLFWYQQALGQGPEFLTYFQNEAQLDKSGLPSDRFFAERPEGSVSTLKIQRTQQEDSAVYLCARSRGGRTGGRTSYGYTFGSGTRLTVV.

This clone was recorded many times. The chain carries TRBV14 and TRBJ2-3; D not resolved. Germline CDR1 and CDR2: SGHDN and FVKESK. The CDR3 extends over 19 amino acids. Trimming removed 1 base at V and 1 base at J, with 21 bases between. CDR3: CASSQGSSSWVGRTDTQYF. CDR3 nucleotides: TGTGCCAGCAGCCAAGGCTCGTCGAGTTGGGTGGGCCGCACAGATACGCAGTATTTT.

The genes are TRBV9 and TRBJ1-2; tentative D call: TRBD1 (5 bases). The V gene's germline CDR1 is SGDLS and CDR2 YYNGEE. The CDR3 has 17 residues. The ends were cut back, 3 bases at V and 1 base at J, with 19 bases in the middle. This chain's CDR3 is CASSAQRTNVFNYGYTF. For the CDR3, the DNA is TGTGCCAGCAGCGCGCAAAGGACAAACGTTTTTAACTATGGCTACACCTTC.

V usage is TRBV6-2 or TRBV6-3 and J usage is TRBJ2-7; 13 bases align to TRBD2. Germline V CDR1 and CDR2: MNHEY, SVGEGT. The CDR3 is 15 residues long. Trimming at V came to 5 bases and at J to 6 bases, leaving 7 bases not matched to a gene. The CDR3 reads CASSRGLAGTGEQYF. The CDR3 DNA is TGTGCCAGCAGTAGGGGACTAGCGGGAACGGGCGAGCAGTACTTC.

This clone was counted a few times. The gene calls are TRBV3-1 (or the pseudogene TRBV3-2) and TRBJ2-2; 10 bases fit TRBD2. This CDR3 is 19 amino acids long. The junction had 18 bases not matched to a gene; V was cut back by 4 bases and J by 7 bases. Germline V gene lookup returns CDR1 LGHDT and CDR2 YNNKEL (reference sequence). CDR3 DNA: TGTGCCAGCAGCCGGACTACGGCGAGCGGGAGGGCCCTCGGCGGGGAGCTGTTTTTT. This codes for CASSRTTASGRALGGELFF.